This T cell receptor (beta chain) was sequenced in a study of Graves' ophthalmopathy and Graves' hyperthyroidism. Background on the study: The blood sample was drawn at first diagnosis and before any treatment.

This clonotype appeared many times. The CDR3 is 15 residues long. The V gene's germline CDR1 is SGHRS and CDR2 YFSETQ. Trimming shortened V by 0 bases and J by 5 bases, and 14 bases separated the two germline ends. The sequenced template was RNA, covering the TCR beta CDR3 region. First-round RT-PCR with HTBI primers preceded a second-round multiplex PCR. A single record per CDR3 protein comes from TCRdb applying MiXCR to the multiplex PCR reads. This sample has approximately 500,000 distinct CDR3 sequences, with about 15% found just once. Presentation of ophthalmopathy in the donors involved moderate-to-severe activity, CAS ≥3, NOSPECS ≥4 and a duration under 3 months. Patients were excluded if they had other autoimmune diseases or uncontrolled infections, and likewise if pregnancy or lactation applied. From fresh peripheral blood, roughly 11 ml in volume, the PBMCs were obtained.

The genes are TRBV5-1 and TRBJ1-2; D possibly corresponds to TRBD1 (5 bases). The sequencing sample was made of blood. The sequence came from a woman aged 30 to 39 with Graves' ophthalmopathy. This CDR3 reads CASSLGQGSRYGYTF. The DNA for the CDR3 is TGCGCCAGCAGCTTGGGGCAGGGTTCTCGGTATGGCTACACCTTC.